The 27 T cell receptor beta chains below were found in one sample sequenced in a study of graft-versus-host responses after intestinal transplantation (dated by TCRdb to the early 2020s). Library method: the immunoSEQ multiplex PCR assay. TCRdb's version of the immuneACCESS table is confined to in-frame rearrangements and falls short of the full clone set. An unresolved V gene accounts for under half of the shortfall where checked; the remainder is of unknown origin. The sample contains about 60,000 clones, roughly nine tenths of them found a single time. The biggest ten clones account for more than 1.5% of the sample. To isolate intraepithelial and lamina propria lymphocytes from graft specimens, dithiothreitol, EDTA incubations and collagenase D digestion were used. The sequences come from ileum tissue, collected around 350 days after transplant. These receptors came from a human patient who received an intestinal transplant, so some T cells may come from the graft donor.

The chain employs TRBV9 and TRBJ2-7; 8 nucleotides match TRBD2. The germline V gene encodes CDR1 SGDLS and CDR2 YYNGEE. This CDR3 contains 14 residues. V lost 4 bases to trimming and J lost 3 bases; unmatched junction nucleotides: 6. The CDR3 nucleotides read TGTGCCAGCAGCCTCACCGGGGGGGACTACGAGCAGTACTTC. It translates to CASSLTGGDYEQYF.

The chain joins TRBV19 to TRBJ2-2, with D possibly TRBD1 on 6 matching bases. V was clipped by 6 bases and J by 5 bases, with 10 bases between them. Germline V gene sequence: CDR1 LNHDA, CDR2 SQIVND (reference sequence). This CDR3 is built from 13 residues. The CDR3: CASRGRGTGELFF. For the CDR3, the DNA is TGTGCCAGTAGGGGCAGGGGTACCGGGGAGCTGTTTTTT. Full variable domain (rest looked up from reference TRBV19 and TRBJ2-2): DGGITQSPKYLFRKEGQNVTLSCEQNLNHDAMYWYRQDPGQGLRLIYYSQIVNDFQKGDIAEGYSVSREKKESFPLTVTSAQKNPTAFYLCASRGRGTGELFFGEGSRLTVL.

The V and J genes are TRBV2 and TRBJ1-2; a possible D gene is TRBD1 (5 bases). V dropped 7 bases and J dropped 5 bases, with 17 bases sitting between them. This CDR3 has 14 residues. Looked up from germline, CDR1 is SNHLY and CDR2 is FYNNEI. CDR3 in amino acids: CASMPGRTLYGYTF. DNA for the CDR3: TGTGCCAGCATGCCGGGACGGACGTTATATGGCTACACCTTC.

V and J are TRBV19 and TRBJ2-7, with D perhaps given as TRBD1 or TRBD2 (5 bases each). This CDR3 has 14 residues. Germline-derived CDR1 and CDR2 are LNHDA and SQIVND (reference sequence). The V and J ends lost 5 bases and 5 bases respectively, with 16 bases between them. The CDR3 coding sequence is TGTGCCAGTAGTCTCAGGGAGTTTCCTAACGAGCAGTACTTC. Translation: CASSLREFPNEQYF.

This chain connects TRBV27 to TRBJ2-1; either TRBD1 or TRBD2 may supply D (5 bases each). The CDR3 sequence is 14 residues long. V lost 0 bases, J lost 6 bases, and 9 bases lay in between. Germline CDR1 and CDR2: MNHEY and SMNVEV (reference sequence). CDR3 DNA: TGTGCCAGCAGTTTATCGTCAGGGAGCAATGAGCAGTTCTTC. The encoded protein is CASSLSSGSNEQFF.

DNA for the CDR3: TGTGCCAGCAGCCTCCTCCAACTAGGGGACGAGCAGTACTTC. This codes for CASSLLQLGDEQYF. The chain links TRBV28 to TRBJ2-7; D possibly uses TRBD1 or TRBD2 (5 bases each). The germline V gene encodes CDR1 MDHEN and CDR2 SYDVKM. This CDR3 has 14 residues. V was cut by 6 bases and J by 5 bases, with 17 bases left in between.

The chain employs TRBV19 and TRBJ1-2, with 8 bases lining up with TRBD1. This CDR3 spans 14 amino acids. CDR1 and CDR2 from the germline V gene are LNHDA and SQIVND (reference sequence). V dropped 4 bases and J dropped 9; count of bases not matched to a gene: 10. CDR3 in amino acids: CASSKPDRVDRYTF. DNA for the CDR3: TGTGCCAGTAGTAAACCGGACAGGGTTGATCGCTACACCTTC.

The CDR3 DNA is TGTGCCAGCAGCTCAGTCCAGGGGAGCTCCTACGAGCAGTACTTC. Protein sequence: CASSSVQGSSYEQYF. This rearrangement joins TRBV7-9 to TRBJ2-5; TRBD1 is a possible D gene (6 bases). The last part of the DNA fits TRBJ2-7 better; the J call may be wrong. This CDR3 contains 15 residues. Germline V CDR1 and CDR2: SEHNR, FQNEAQ (reference sequence).

The rearrangement uses TRBV30 and TRBJ1-3; D not resolved. Trimming took 4 bases from V and 0 from J, leaving 16 bases between them. The V gene's germline CDR1 is GTSNPN and CDR2 SVGIG (reference sequence). The CDR3 contains 16 residues. The CDR3 DNA reads TGTGCCTGGAAAAACCTTCGAGACCACTCTGGAAACACCATATATTTT. This codes for CAWKNLRDHSGNTIYF.

This clone was observed a handful of times. This rearrangement joins TRBV7-2 to TRBJ2-5; a possible D gene is TRBD2 (6 bases). The V and J ends lost 2 bases and 8 bases respectively, with 15 bases between them. The CDR3 is 14 residues long. Germline CDR1 and CDR2: SGHTA and FQGNSA. The CDR3 nucleotides are TGTGCCAGCAGCTTATACGGGACTGGACTCACCCAGTACTTC. Translating it yields CASSLYGTGLTQYF. Complete variable domain (other parts from reference TRBV7-2 and TRBJ2-5): GAGVSQSPSNKVTEKGKDVELRCDPISGHTALYWYRQSLGQGLEFLIYFQGNSAPDKSGLPSDRFSAERTGGSVSTLTIQRTQQEDSAVYLCASSLYGTGLTQYFGPGTRLLVL.

This chain uses TRBV7-3 with TRBJ2-5, with TRBD2 matching over 11 bases. Per germline, CDR1 SGHTA and CDR2 FQGTGA. The CDR3 is made up of 16 amino acids. V dropped 5 bases and J dropped 5; count of bases not matched to a gene: 10. The CDR3 region is CASSGYSGRAPETQYF. The CDR3 DNA sequence: TGTGCCAGCAGCGGGTATAGCGGGAGGGCCCCGGAGACCCAGTACTTC.

V gene TRBV6-1 combines with J gene TRBJ2-1, with a tentative D call TRBD2 (6 bases). The germline V and J ends were trimmed by 8 bases and 2 bases, with 16 bases remaining between them. This CDR3 has 15 residues. CDR1 is MNHNS, CDR2 SASEGT, per germline. The CDR3 DNA reads TGTGCCAGCTCTACGGGAGATGATGCCTACAATGAGCAGTTCTTC. It specifies CASSTGDDAYNEQFF.

This clone was counted only a few times. The chain couples TRBV4-1 to TRBJ1-4; D is perhaps TRBD1 (6 bases). Germline V gene lookup returns CDR1 MGHRA and CDR2 YSYEKL. This CDR3 is 15 amino acids long. The ends were cut back, 2 bases at V and 5 bases at J, with 12 bases in the middle. The CDR3 protein is CASSQLNRENEKLFF. DNA for the CDR3: TGCGCCAGCAGCCAATTGAACAGGGAGAATGAAAAACTGTTTTTT.

This clone was detected only once. CDR3 residues: CASSQGGPYEQYF. CDR3 nucleotides: TGTGCCAGCTCCCAGGGGGGACCCTACGAGCAGTACTTC. The rearrangement joins TRBV6-5 to TRBJ2-5; tentative D call: TRBD1 (7 bases). TRBJ2-7 explains the end of the DNA better; the J call may be wrong. CDR1 and CDR2 from the germline V gene are MNHEY and SVGAGI. CDR3 size: 13 residues.

This chain connects TRBV28 to TRBJ2-3, with 9 bases matching TRBD2. Germline V gives CDR1 MDHEN, CDR2 SYDVKM. This CDR3 contains 18 residues. V was pared by 6 bases and J by 0 bases, with 13 bases of the junction left unmatched. CDR3 protein: CASSGLTSGYQSTDTQYF. The DNA of the CDR3 is TGTGCCAGCAGCGGCTTGACTAGCGGCTACCAGAGCACAGATACGCAGTATTTT.

CDR3 sequence reads: CASSSPDRISNQPQHF. DNA of the CDR3: TGTGCCAGCAGTTCTCCGGACAGAATTAGCAATCAGCCCCAGCATTTT. The chain links TRBV28 to TRBJ1-5, with TRBD1 as a possible D gene (6 bases). V was shortened by 4 bases and J by 0 bases, with 13 bases between the two germline ends. Germline V gene data show CDR1 as MDHEN and CDR2 as SYDVKM. The CDR3 contains 16 residues.

This clone appeared a few times. This chain uses TRBV7-9 with TRBJ2-2, with a possible D match to TRBD1 (5 bases). The CDR3 runs to 15 residues. Germline V gives CDR1 SEHNR, CDR2 FQNEAQ (reference sequence). V lost 6 bases and J 0 bases, leaving 11 bases between the germline ends. The CDR3 DNA follows: TGTGCCAGCAGTCAGGGATCTTCGAACACCGGGGAGCTGTTTTTT. As protein: CASSQGSSNTGELFF. Full variable domain (outside the CDR3, taken from reference TRBV7-9 and TRBJ2-2): DTGVSQNPRHKITKRGQNVTFRCDPISEHNRLYWYRQTLGQGPEFLTYFQNEAQLEKSRLLSDRFSAERPKGSFSTLEIQRTEQGDSAMYLCASSQGSSNTGELFFGEGSRLTVL.

This clone was observed a handful of times. The J gene is TRBJ2-7, the V gene TRBV2, with unresolved D. The CDR3 extends over 13 amino acids. CDR1 and CDR2 (germline): SNHLY, FYNNEI. V lost 2 bases and J 4 bases, leaving 9 bases between the germline ends. CDR3 sequence: CASSELGLYEQYF. The CDR3 DNA is TGTGCCAGCAGTGAATTGGGATTGTACGAGCAGTACTTC.

This chain joins TRBV9 and TRBJ1-2; D unresolved. The CDR3 extends over 12 amino acids. Germline V gene data show CDR1 as SGDLS and CDR2 as YYNGEE. Trimming cost V 0 bases and J 3 bases, with 3 bases left between them. The CDR3 coding sequence is TGTGCCAGCAGCGTAGGGGACTATGGCTACACCTTC. This codes for CASSVGDYGYTF. Based on the CDR3 plus reference TRBV9 and TRBJ1-2, the full variable domain is DSGVTQTPKHLITATGQRVTLRCSPRSGDLSVYWYQQSLDQGLQFLIQYYNGEERAKGNILERFSAQQFPDLHSELNLSSLELGDSALYFCASSVGDYGYTFGSGTRLTVV.

V is TRBV6-1 and J is TRBJ1-2, with unresolved D. The CDR3 consists of 12 residues. V lost 8 bases and J 4 bases, leaving 11 bases between the germline ends. Germline V gives CDR1 MNHNS, CDR2 SASEGT. CDR3 sequence reads: CASEGGIYGYTF. CDR3 nucleotide sequence: TGTGCCAGCGAAGGAGGGATCTATGGCTACACCTTC.

The chain uses TRBV29-1 and TRBJ1-2, with D uncertain. Germline V CDR1 and CDR2: SQVTM, ANQGSEA. V lost 0 bases and J 5 bases, leaving 13 bases between the germline ends. The CDR3 covers 14 residues. In nucleotides, the CDR3 is TGCAGCGTTGAAGATCGTGGAAGTGATTATGGCTACACCTTC. Translated, it gives CSVEDRGSDYGYTF.

The rearrangement uses TRBV19 and TRBJ2-5, with D perhaps assigned TRBD1 or TRBD2 (6 bases each). CDR1 and CDR2 from the germline V gene are LNHDA and SQIVND (reference sequence). The CDR3 runs 12 residues. V dropped 3 bases and J dropped 11 bases, with 13 bases sitting between them. The chain's CDR3 is CASSIKGGEQYF. As DNA, the CDR3 is TGTGCCAGTAGTATTAAGGGGGGAGAGCAGTACTTC.

V and J are TRBV18 and TRBJ1-1, with TRBD1 as a possible D gene (5 bases). V gave up 3 bases and J gave up 0 bases, with 17 bases separating them. Germline V gene data show CDR1 as KGHSH and CDR2 as LQKENI. The CDR3 is 17 amino acids. The CDR3 DNA follows: TGTGCCAGCTCACCGAGTAGGCAGGACACCCTGAACACTGAAGCTTTCTTT. Translating gives CASSPSRQDTLNTEAFF.

The chain couples TRBV6-6 to TRBJ1-4; 7 nucleotides match TRBD1. The CDR3 is 14 residues long. Germline V gene sequence: CDR1 MNHNY, CDR2 SVGAGI (reference sequence). V was pared by 10 bases and J by 5 bases, with 10 bases of the junction left unmatched. CDR3 nucleotide sequence: TGTGCCACCACACGACAGGGTAGGAATGAAAAACTGTTTTTT. As protein: CATTRQGRNEKLFF.

V gene TRBV11-2 combines with J gene TRBJ1-1; a possible D gene is TRBD1 (5 bases). The CDR3 covers 13 residues. CDR1 SGHAT and CDR2 FQNNGV come from the germline V gene. The ends were cut back, 0 bases at V and 3 bases at J, with 5 bases in the middle. In nucleotides, the CDR3 is TGTGCCAGCAGCTTAGACAGGGACACTGAAGCTTTCTTT. It is translated as CASSLDRDTEAFF.

This clone was observed a handful of times. This chain uses TRBV6-6 with TRBJ1-5; D gene uncertain. This CDR3 region has 15 residues. Trimming took 7 bases from V and 5 from J, leaving 18 bases between them. The V gene's germline CDR1 is MNHNY and CDR2 SVGAGI (reference sequence). CDR3 sequence: CASTYLDVADQPQHF. CDR3 nucleotides: TGTGCCAGCACCTACCTTGATGTCGCGGATCAGCCCCAGCATTTT.

The chain couples TRBV28 to TRBJ2-3; D is undetermined. This CDR3 has 14 amino acids. Per the germline V gene, CDR1 is MDHEN and CDR2 is SYDVKM. Trimming took 4 bases from V and 2 from J, leaving 10 bases between them. CDR3 protein: CASSSPRVTDTQYF. The CDR3 DNA reads TGTGCCAGCAGTTCCCCTCGGGTCACAGATACGCAGTATTTT.